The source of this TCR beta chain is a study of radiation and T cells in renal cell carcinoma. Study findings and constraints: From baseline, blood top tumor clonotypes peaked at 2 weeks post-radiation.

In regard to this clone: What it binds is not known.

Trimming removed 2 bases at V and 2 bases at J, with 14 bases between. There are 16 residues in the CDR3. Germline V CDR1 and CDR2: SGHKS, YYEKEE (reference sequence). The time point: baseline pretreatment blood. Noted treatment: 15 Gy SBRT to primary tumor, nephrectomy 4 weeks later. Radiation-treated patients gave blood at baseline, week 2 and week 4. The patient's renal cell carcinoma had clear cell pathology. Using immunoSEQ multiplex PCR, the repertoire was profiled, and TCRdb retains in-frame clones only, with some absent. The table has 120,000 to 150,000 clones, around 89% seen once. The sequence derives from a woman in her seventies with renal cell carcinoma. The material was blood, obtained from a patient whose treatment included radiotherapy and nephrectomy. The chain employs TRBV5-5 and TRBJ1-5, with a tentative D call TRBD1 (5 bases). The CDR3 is CASSLQDSRGNQPQHF. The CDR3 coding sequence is TGTGCCAGCAGCTTACAGGACTCGAGGGGCAATCAGCCCCAGCATTTT.